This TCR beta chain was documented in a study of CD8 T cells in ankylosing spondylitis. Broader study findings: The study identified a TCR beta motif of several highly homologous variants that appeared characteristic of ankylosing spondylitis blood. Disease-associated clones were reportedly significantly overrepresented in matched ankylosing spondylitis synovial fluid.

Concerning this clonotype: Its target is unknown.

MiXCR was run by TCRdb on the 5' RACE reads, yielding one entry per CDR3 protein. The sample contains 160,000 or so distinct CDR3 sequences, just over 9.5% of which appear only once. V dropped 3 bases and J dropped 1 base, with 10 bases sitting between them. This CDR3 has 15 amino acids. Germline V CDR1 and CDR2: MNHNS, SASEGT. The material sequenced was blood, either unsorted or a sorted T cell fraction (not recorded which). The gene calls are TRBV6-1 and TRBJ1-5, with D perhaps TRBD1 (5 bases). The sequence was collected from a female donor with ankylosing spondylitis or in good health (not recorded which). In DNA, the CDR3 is TGTGCCAGCAGTGAGTGGAGACAGAGCAATCAGCCCCAGCATTTT. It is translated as CASSEWRQSNQPQHF.